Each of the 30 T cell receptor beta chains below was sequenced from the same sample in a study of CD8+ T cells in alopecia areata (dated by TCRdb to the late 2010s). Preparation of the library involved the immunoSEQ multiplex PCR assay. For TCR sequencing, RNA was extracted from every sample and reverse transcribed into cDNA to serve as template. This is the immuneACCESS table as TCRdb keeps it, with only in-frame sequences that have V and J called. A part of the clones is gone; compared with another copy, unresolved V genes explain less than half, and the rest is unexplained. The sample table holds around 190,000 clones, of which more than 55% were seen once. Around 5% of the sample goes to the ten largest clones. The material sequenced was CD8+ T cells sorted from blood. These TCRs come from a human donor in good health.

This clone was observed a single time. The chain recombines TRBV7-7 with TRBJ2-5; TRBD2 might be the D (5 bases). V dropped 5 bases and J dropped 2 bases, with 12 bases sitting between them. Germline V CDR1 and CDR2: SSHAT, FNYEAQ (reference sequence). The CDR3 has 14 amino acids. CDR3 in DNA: TGTGCCAGCAGCCCGACCGGACTTCAAGAGACCCAGTACTTC. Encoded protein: CASSPTGLQETQYF.

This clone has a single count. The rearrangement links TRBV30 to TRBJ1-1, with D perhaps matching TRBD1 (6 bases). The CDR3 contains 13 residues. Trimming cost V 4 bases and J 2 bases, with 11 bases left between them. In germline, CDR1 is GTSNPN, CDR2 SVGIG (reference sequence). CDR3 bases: TGTGCCTGGACAAGACAGGCAAACACTGAAGCTTTCTTT. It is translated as CAWTRQANTEAFF.

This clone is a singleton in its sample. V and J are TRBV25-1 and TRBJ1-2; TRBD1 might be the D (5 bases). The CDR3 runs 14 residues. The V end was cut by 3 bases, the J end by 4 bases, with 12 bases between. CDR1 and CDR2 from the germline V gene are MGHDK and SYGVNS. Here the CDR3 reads CASSDNRSPYGYTF. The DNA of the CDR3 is TGTGCCAGCAGTGACAACAGGTCCCCCTATGGCTACACCTTC.

The DNA of the CDR3 is TGTGCCAGCAGCTTGGGCGTCCGGCGGACCCAGTACTTC. Residues: CASSLGVRRTQYF. The gene calls are TRBV13 and TRBJ2-5; D is ambiguous. Trimming pared 3 bases from V and 7 bases from J, leaving 12 bases between. The CDR3 length is 13 residues. Germline CDR1 is PRHDT and CDR2 is FYEKMQ (reference sequence).

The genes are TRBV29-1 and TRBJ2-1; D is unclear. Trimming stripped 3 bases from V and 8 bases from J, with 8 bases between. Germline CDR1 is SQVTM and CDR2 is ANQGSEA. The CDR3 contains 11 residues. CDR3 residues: CSVDFRDEQFF. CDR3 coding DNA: TGCAGCGTTGACTTCCGGGATGAGCAGTTCTTC.

CDR3 region: CAHSGSANTGELFF. CDR3 coding DNA: TGTGCCCACTCGGGGAGTGCGAACACCGGGGAGCTGTTTTTT. The V gene is TRBV7-9, the J gene TRBJ2-2; D is possibly TRBD2 (5 bases). The CDR3 is 14 amino acids. CDR1 is SEHNR and CDR2 is FQNEAQ in the germline V gene (reference sequence). V was cut by 11 bases and J by 0 bases, with 13 bases left in between.

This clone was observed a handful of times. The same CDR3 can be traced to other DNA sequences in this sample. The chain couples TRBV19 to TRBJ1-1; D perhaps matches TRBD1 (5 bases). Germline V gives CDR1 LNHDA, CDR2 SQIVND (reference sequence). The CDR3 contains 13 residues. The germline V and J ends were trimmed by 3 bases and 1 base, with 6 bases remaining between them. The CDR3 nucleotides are TGTGCCAGTAGTATCGGGGGGAACACTGAAGCTTTCTTT. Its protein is CASSIGGNTEAFF.

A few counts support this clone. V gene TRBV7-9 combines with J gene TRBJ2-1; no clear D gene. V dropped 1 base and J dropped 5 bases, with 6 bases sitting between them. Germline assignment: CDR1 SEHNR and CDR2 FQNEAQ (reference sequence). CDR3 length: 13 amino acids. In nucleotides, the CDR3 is TGTGCCAGCAGCTTAGTGACTGACAATGAGCAGTTCTTC. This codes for CASSLVTDNEQFF.

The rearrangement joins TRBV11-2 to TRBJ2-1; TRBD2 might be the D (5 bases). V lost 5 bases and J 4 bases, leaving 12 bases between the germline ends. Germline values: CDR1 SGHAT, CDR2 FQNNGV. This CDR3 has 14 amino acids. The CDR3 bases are TGTGCCAGCAGCATGACTAACCGGTACAATGAGCAGTTCTTC. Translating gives CASSMTNRYNEQFF.

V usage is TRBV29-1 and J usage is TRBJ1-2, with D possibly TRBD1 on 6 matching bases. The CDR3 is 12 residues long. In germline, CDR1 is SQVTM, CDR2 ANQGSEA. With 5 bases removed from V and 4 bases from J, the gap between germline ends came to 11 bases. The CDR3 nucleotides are TGCAGCGTTCCAAGGGGGGTCTATGGCTACACCTTC. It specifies CSVPRGVYGYTF.

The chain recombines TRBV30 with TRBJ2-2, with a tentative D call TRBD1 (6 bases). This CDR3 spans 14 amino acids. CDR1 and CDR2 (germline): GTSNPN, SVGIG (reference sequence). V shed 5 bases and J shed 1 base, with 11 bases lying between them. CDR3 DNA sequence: TGTGCCTGGGACAGGACGGAGAACACCGGGGAGCTGTTTTTT. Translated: CAWDRTENTGELFF.

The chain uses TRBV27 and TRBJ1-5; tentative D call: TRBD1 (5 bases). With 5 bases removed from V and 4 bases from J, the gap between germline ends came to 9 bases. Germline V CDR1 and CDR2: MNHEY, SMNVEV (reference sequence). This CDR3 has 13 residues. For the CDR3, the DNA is TGTGCCAGCAGTCTAGGACAAAATCAGCCCCAGCATTTT. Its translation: CASSLGQNQPQHF.

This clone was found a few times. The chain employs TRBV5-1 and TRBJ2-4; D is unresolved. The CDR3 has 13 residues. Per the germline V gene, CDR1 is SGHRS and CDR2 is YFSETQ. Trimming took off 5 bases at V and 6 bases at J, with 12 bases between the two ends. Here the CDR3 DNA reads TGCGCCAGCAGTTATAACGGCGGAAACATTCAGTACTTC. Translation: CASSYNGGNIQYF. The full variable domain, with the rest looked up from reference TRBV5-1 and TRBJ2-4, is KAGVTQTPRYLIKTRGQQVTLSCSPISGHRSVSWYQQTPGQGLQFLFEYFSETQRNKGNFPGRFSGRQFSNSRSEMNVSTLELGDSALYLCASSYNGGNIQYFGAGTRLSVL.

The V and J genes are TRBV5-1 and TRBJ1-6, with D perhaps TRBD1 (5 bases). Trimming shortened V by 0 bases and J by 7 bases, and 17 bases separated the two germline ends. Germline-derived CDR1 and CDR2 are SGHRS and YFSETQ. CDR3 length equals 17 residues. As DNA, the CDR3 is TGCGCCAGCAGCTTGGAACCGGGACGGTCCTCCAATTCACCCCTCCACTTT. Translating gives CASSLEPGRSSNSPLHF.

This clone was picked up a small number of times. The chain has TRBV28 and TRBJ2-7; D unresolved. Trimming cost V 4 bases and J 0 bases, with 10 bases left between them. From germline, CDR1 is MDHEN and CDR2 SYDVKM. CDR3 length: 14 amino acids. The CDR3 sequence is CASSWTLISYEQYF. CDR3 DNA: TGTGCCAGCAGTTGGACGCTTATCTCCTACGAGCAGTACTTC.

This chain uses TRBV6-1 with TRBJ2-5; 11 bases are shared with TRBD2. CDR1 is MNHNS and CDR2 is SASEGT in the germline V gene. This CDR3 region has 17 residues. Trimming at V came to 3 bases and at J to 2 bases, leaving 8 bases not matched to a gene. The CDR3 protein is CASSEELAGGRQETQYF. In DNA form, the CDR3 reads TGTGCCAGCAGTGAGGAGCTAGCGGGGGGCCGACAAGAGACCCAGTACTTC.

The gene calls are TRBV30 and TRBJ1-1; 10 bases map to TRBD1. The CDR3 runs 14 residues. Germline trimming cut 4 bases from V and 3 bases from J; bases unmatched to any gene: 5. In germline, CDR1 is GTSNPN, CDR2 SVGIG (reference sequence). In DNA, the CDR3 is TGTGCCTGGACCGCCGGGACAGGGGACACTGAAGCTTTCTTT. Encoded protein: CAWTAGTGDTEAFF.

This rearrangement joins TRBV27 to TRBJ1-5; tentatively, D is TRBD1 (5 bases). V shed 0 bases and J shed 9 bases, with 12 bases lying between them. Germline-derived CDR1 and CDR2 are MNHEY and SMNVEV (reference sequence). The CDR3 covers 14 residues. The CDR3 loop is CASSLSPQGLPQHF. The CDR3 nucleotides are TGTGCCAGCAGTTTATCACCTCAGGGTCTGCCCCAGCATTTT.

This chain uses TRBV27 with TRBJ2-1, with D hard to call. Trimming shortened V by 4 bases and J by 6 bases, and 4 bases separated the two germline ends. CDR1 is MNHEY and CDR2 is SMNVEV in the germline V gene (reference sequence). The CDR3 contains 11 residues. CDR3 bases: TGTGCCAGCAGTTCGAGCAATGAGCAGTTCTTC. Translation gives CASSSSNEQFF.

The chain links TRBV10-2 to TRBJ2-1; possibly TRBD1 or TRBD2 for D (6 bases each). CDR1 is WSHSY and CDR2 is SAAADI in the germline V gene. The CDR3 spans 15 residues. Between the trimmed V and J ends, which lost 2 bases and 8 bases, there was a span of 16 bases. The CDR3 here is CASSERGAGSYEQFF. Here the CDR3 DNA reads TGCGCCAGCAGTGAGAGGGGGGCAGGTAGCTATGAGCAGTTCTTC.

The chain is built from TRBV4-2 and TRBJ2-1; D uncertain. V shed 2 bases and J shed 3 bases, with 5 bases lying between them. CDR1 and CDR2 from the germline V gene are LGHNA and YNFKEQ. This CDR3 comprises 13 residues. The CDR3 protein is CASSQYSYNEQFF. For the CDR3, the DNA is TGTGCCAGCAGCCAATACAGCTACAATGAGCAGTTCTTC.

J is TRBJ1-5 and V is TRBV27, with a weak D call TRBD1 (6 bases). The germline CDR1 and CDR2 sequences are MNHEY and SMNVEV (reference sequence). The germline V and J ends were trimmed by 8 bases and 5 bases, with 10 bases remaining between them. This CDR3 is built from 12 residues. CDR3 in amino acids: CASRGGDQPQHF. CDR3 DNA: TGTGCCAGCCGTGGGGGCGATCAGCCCCAGCATTTT.

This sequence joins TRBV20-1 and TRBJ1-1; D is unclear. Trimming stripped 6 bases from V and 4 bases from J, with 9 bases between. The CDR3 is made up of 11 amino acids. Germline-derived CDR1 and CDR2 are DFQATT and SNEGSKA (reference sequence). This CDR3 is CSAPVGTEAFF. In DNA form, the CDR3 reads TGCAGTGCCCCCGTGGGCACTGAAGCTTTCTTT.

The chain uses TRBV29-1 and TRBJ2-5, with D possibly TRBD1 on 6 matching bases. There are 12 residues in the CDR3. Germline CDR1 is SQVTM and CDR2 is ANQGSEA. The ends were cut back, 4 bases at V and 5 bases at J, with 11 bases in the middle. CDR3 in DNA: TGCAGCGTTGTCAGGGGTGGGGAGACCCAGTACTTC. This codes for CSVVRGGETQYF.

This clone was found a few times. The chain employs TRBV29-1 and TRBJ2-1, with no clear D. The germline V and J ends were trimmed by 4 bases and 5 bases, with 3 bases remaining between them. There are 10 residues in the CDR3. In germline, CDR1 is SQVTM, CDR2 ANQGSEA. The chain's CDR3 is CSVADNEQFF. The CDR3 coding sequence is TGCAGCGTTGCTGACAATGAGCAGTTCTTC.

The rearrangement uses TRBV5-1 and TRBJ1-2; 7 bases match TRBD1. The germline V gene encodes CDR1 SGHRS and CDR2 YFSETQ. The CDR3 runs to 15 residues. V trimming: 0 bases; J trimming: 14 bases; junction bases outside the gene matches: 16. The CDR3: CASSLEIPGQPPGTF. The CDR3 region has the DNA TGCGCCAGCAGCTTGGAAATCCCGGGACAGCCCCCGGGGACCTTC.

The CDR3 nucleotides are TGCAGCGTTGTAGGGCTAGCGGGGCCGTATGAGCAGTTCTTC. This gives the protein CSVVGLAGPYEQFF. The V and J genes are TRBV29-1 and TRBJ2-1; 9 positions agree with TRBD2. Germline V gene sequence: CDR1 SQVTM, CDR2 ANQGSEA. The CDR3 is 14 amino acids. Trimming removed 4 bases from V and 8 bases from J; junction bases left unmatched: 9.

The chain's CDR3 is CASKPAVNQAYEQYF. In DNA, the CDR3 is TGTGCCAGCAAGCCCGCGGTGAATCAAGCCTACGAGCAGTACTTC. This chain connects TRBV2 to TRBJ2-7; D uncertain. CDR1 SNHLY and CDR2 FYNNEI come from the germline V gene. V lost 7 bases and J 2 bases, leaving 18 bases between the germline ends. The CDR3 loop spans 15 amino acids.

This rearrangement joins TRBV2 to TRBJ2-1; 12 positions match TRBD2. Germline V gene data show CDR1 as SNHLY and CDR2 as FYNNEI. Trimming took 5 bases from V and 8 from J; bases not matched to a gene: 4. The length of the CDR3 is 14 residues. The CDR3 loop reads CASSLAGGRDEQFF. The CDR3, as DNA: TGTGCCAGCAGTCTAGCGGGGGGGCGCGATGAGCAGTTCTTC.

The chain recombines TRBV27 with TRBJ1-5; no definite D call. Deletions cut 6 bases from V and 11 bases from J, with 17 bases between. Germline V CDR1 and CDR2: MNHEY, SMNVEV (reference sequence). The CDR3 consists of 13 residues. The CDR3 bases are TGTGCCAGCAGCCTCGCGAAGGGCAAGACCCAGCATTTT. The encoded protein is CASSLAKGKTQHF.